This entry features one T cell receptor (beta chain) sequence. Antigen specificity is unknown. RNA transcripts served as the template for amplifying TCR beta CDR3 regions. First-round RT-PCR targeting the TCR CDR3 was performed with the HTBI primer set. TCRdb reanalysed the multiplex PCR reads using MiXCR and keeps one entry per CDR3 protein. The data contain over 300,000 distinct CDR3 sequences, over 11% of them singletons. CDR1 is SQVTM and CDR2 is ANQGSEA in the germline V gene. CDR3 length: 14 amino acids. The V gene lost 2 bases and the J gene lost 1 base, with 12 bases spanning the gap. This record belongs to a study of T cells in Graves' hyperthyroidism and ophthalmopathy. Study-wide findings and caveats: A 13 V-J signature model discriminated ophthalmopathy versus stable hyperthyroidism.

The chain links TRBV29-1 to TRBJ2-7; D possibly corresponds to TRBD1 (5 bases). What was sequenced was blood. The clonotype comes from a woman aged 55-75 years with Graves' hyperthyroidism. The CDR3 loop is CSVEQGAQSYEQYF. The CDR3 coding sequence is TGCAGCGTTGAACAGGGCGCGCAATCCTACGAGCAGTACTTC.